The 2 T cell receptor beta chains below were found in one sample sequenced in a study of T cell responses to AZD1222 COVID-19 vaccine (dated by TCRdb to the early 2020s). Explained via the paper, the time point label denotes: baseline before first vaccination. The library was generated by the immunoSEQ multiplex PCR assay. TCRdb limited this immuneACCESS table to in-frame rearrangements with V and J called. A share of clones is missing; checked studies link under half to unresolved V genes, and the rest is unexplained. This sample gives some 150,000 clones in total; 85% to 90% of them show up just once. The biggest ten clones account for 1.6% of the sample. Sample: peripheral blood, taken on day 0 of AZD1222 vaccination. The source of these receptors is an adult in good health.

The rearrangement uses TRBV6-5 and TRBJ1-5, with 8 bases fitting TRBD1. J lost 2 bases, V lost 6 bases, and 6 bases had no gene match. This CDR3 contains 15 residues. The germline V gene encodes CDR1 MNHEY and CDR2 SVGAGI. CDR3 DNA sequence: TGTGCCAGCAGCCTCGCACAGGGGGGCAATCAGCCCCAGCATTTT. It encodes CASSLAQGGNQPQHF.

The rearrangement joins TRBV11-2 to TRBJ2-5; possibly TRBD1 or TRBD2 for D (6 bases each). V gave up 2 bases and J gave up 7 bases, with 14 bases separating them. Per germline, CDR1 SGHAT and CDR2 FQNNGV. The CDR3 has 14 amino acids. The CDR3 reads CASSLRQGTGTQYF. The CDR3 bases are TGTGCCAGCAGCTTAAGGCAGGGGACTGGGACCCAGTACTTC.